These 22 T cell receptor beta chains were all obtained from the same sample, sequenced in a study of blood T cell repertoires in COVID-19. Generated by immunoSEQ multiplex PCR, the TCRdb table keeps only in-frame clones and is missing some. This table holds 350,000 to 450,000 clones, roughly 84% found once. Material for sequencing was PBMCs or T cells enriched from blood (not recorded which). The receptors originated from a woman younger than 35 who had been exposed to COVID-19.

There are a few counts of this clone. The genes are TRBV11-3 and TRBJ1-3; D ambiguous. This CDR3 contains 15 residues. Germline V gene sequence: CDR1 SGHNT, CDR2 YENEEA. Trimming took off 1 base at V and 1 base at J, with 8 bases between the two ends. The CDR3 reads CASSLAGGSGNTIYF. CDR3 sequence (DNA): TGTGCCAGCAGCTTAGCTGGAGGATCTGGAAACACCATATATTTT.

This clone was observed a single time. The rearrangement links TRBV10-3 to TRBJ2-1; the D gene is possibly TRBD2 (5 bases). Per germline, CDR1 ENHRY and CDR2 SYGVKD. This CDR3 has 13 residues. Deletions cut 7 bases from V and 7 bases from J, with 14 bases between. CDR3 bases: TGTGCCATCACCGATGGGCGGGTAAATGAGCAGTTCTTC. The encoded protein is CAITDGRVNEQFF.

The rearrangement links TRBV19 to TRBJ2-2; perhaps TRBD1 as D (5 bases). The germline CDR1 and CDR2 sequences are LNHDA and SQIVND (reference sequence). V lost 7 bases and J 5 bases, leaving 14 bases between the germline ends. CDR3 size: 14 residues. The CDR3 loop reads CASNVGHPTGELFF. In DNA form, the CDR3 reads TGTGCCAGTAATGTGGGGCACCCGACCGGGGAGCTGTTTTTT.

The chain recombines TRBV5-5 with TRBJ2-1; 7 bases fit TRBD2. The ends lost 3 bases at V and 0 bases at J; junction bases unmatched: 3. The germline V gene encodes CDR1 SGHKS and CDR2 YYEKEE (reference sequence). This CDR3 is 15 amino acids long. CDR3 nucleotides: TGTGCCAGCAGCTCTAGCGGAAGCTCCTACAATGAGCAGTTCTTC. It codes for CASSSSGSSYNEQFF.

The CDR3 nucleotides read TGTGCCAGCAGTCTCCGGGACACTTCCTACGAGCAGTACTTC. Amino acid sequence: CASSLRDTSYEQYF. The V call is TRBV28, the J call TRBJ2-7, with TRBD1 as a possible D gene (6 bases). The CDR3 covers 14 residues. Germline CDR1 MDHEN, CDR2 SYDVKM. Trimming shortened V by 5 bases and J by 1 base, and 12 bases separated the two germline ends.

This chain links TRBV19 with TRBJ1-5; 8 bases agree with TRBD1. The CDR3 is 20 residues long. Germline V gives CDR1 LNHDA, CDR2 SQIVND (reference sequence). V dropped 5 bases and J dropped 0; count of bases not matched to a gene: 18. The CDR3 sequence is CASSYRSPGGLRFSNQPQHF. The CDR3 bases are TGTGCCAGTAGTTACCGTTCACCAGGGGGCCTTAGGTTTAGCAATCAGCCCCAGCATTTT.

This chain uses TRBV30 with TRBJ1-1; D is ambiguous. The CDR3 totals 13 residues. The V and J ends lost 0 bases and 0 bases respectively, with 5 bases between them. The germline V gene encodes CDR1 GTSNPN and CDR2 SVGIG (reference sequence). The CDR3 spells CAWSVSVNTEAFF. The CDR3 region has the DNA TGTGCCTGGAGTGTTTCAGTGAACACTGAAGCTTTCTTT.

This chain connects TRBV5-1 to TRBJ2-3, with a tentative D call TRBD2 (5 bases). Between the trimmed V and J ends, which lost 3 bases and 1 base, there was a span of 9 bases. Germline V gene sequence: CDR1 SGHRS, CDR2 YFSETQ. The CDR3 runs to 14 residues. This CDR3 is CASSSARGTDTQYF. Written as DNA, the CDR3 is TGCGCCAGCAGCTCCGCGCGGGGCACAGATACGCAGTATTTT.

The chain couples TRBV5-1 to TRBJ2-2, with 7 bases aligning to TRBD2. With 4 bases clipped from V and 7 bases from J, the junction kept 13 bases outside the gene matches. This CDR3 is built from 16 residues. Germline V gene lookup returns CDR1 SGHRS and CDR2 YFSETQ. CDR3 bases: TGCGCCAGCAGCATAACGGGACTAAGGCTAAGCGGGGAGCTGTTTTTT. It codes for CASSITGLRLSGELFF.

The gene calls are TRBV5-1 and TRBJ2-1; 8 bases align to TRBD2. The CDR3 spans 15 residues. The germline V gene encodes CDR1 SGHRS and CDR2 YFSETQ. With V trimmed by 4 bases and J by 5 bases, 8 bases remained unmatched. The CDR3 is CASSPEAGVNNEQFF. The CDR3 nucleotides read TGCGCCAGCAGCCCGGAAGCGGGAGTGAACAATGAGCAGTTCTTC.

Remarks on this clone: Germline is not matched at one junction end, which may reflect a read error. The rearrangement links TRBV5-1 to TRBJ1-1; possible D gene TRBD1, 6 bases. The CDR3 has 15 amino acids. The germline CDR1 and CDR2 sequences are SGHRS and YFSETQ. The CDR3 sequence is CASSFRAGEVREPFF. In nucleotides, the CDR3 is TGCGCCAGCAGCTTCCGGGCAGGGGAGGTGCGGGAGCCCTTTTTT.

This clone is a singleton in its sample. The chain links TRBV4-1 to TRBJ1-5; D is ambiguous. With 4 bases removed from V and 1 base from J, the gap between germline ends came to 14 bases. This CDR3 is built from 16 residues. Germline assignment: CDR1 MGHRA and CDR2 YSYEKL. CDR3 sequence: CASSPWLSGSNQPQHF. CDR3 DNA: TGCGCCAGCAGCCCCTGGTTATCGGGGAGCAATCAGCCCCAGCATTTT.

The rearrangement links TRBV29-1 to TRBJ2-3; 12 bases fit TRBD2. V gave up 3 bases and J gave up 3 bases; unmatched junction bases: 4. This CDR3 is built from 15 residues. Per the germline V gene, CDR1 is SQVTM and CDR2 is ANQGSEA. In nucleotides, the CDR3 is TGCAGCGTTGACCTTGGACTAGCGGGAACAGATACGCAGTATTTT. Translation: CSVDLGLAGTDTQYF.

The V and J genes are TRBV4-3 and TRBJ1-4; tentatively, D is TRBD1 (5 bases). The CDR3 spans 18 residues. Trimming removed 3 bases at V and 0 bases at J, with 17 bases between. Germline values: CDR1 LGHNA, CDR2 YSLEER. The CDR3 DNA reads as TGCGCCAGCAGCCAGACCCCCCCAGGGTTGGCAACTAATGAAAAACTGTTTTTT. Its translation is CASSQTPPGLATNEKLFF.

V gene TRBV5-8 combines with J gene TRBJ1-2; a possible D gene is TRBD1 (6 bases). V was clipped by 4 bases and J by 4 bases, with 11 bases between them. CDR1 is SGHTS and CDR2 is YDEGEE in the germline V gene. The CDR3 contains 13 residues. The CDR3 reads CASSLGQIYGYTF. CDR3 DNA sequence: TGTGCCAGCAGCCTAGGACAGATCTATGGCTACACCTTC.

The rearrangement uses TRBV7-9 and TRBJ1-2; no clear D. The V and J ends lost 0 bases and 4 bases respectively, with 9 bases between them. The CDR3 runs to 14 residues. The V gene's germline CDR1 is SEHNR and CDR2 FQNEAQ (reference sequence). CDR3 bases: TGTGCCAGCAGCTTAGCGCAGATTCTCTATGGCTACACCTTC. Translated: CASSLAQILYGYTF. The whole variable domain, remainder taken from reference TRBV7-9 and TRBJ1-2, is DTGVSQNPRHKITKRGQNVTFRCDPISEHNRLYWYRQTLGQGPEFLTYFQNEAQLEKSRLLSDRFSAERPKGSFSTLEIQRTEQGDSAMYLCASSLAQILYGYTFGSGTRLTVV.

The chain has TRBV3-1 (or the pseudogene TRBV3-2) and TRBJ2-7, with TRBD2 matching 9 bases. Germline-derived CDR1 and CDR2 are LGHDT and YNNKEL (reference sequence). J lost 4 bases, V lost 1 base, and 5 bases had no gene match. The CDR3 totals 15 residues. Here the CDR3 DNA reads TGTGCCAGCAGCCAAGTATTTAGCGGGAGTTACGAGCAGTACTTC. Translation gives CASSQVFSGSYEQYF.

In nucleotides, the CDR3 is TGTGCCAGCAGTTTGGGACAGGGGGGAGCTTTCTTT. Translating it yields CASSLGQGGAFF. This chain links TRBV28 with TRBJ1-1; 11 nucleotides line up with TRBD1. J lost 10 bases, V lost 3 bases, and 1 base had no gene match. There are 12 residues in the CDR3. Germline V gene sequence: CDR1 MDHEN, CDR2 SYDVKM.

The chain joins TRBV4-3 to TRBJ1-1; D remains ambiguous. In germline, CDR1 is LGHNA, CDR2 YSLEER. V was shortened by 6 bases and J by 3 bases, with 14 bases between the two germline ends. The CDR3 consists of 14 residues. The CDR3, as DNA: TGCGCCAGCAGTCAACTATTACTGGACACTGAAGCTTTCTTT. It yields the protein CASSQLLLDTEAFF.

The V call is TRBV4-3, the J call TRBJ1-3, with 8 bases lining up with TRBD1. The CDR3 contains 15 residues. V was pared by 2 bases and J by 8 bases, with 8 bases of the junction left unmatched. Germline lookup yields CDR1 LGHNA and CDR2 YSLEER. The CDR3 coding sequence is TGCGCCAGCAGCCAACGGACAGGGACTCTAGACACCATATATTTT. Amino acid sequence: CASSQRTGTLDTIYF.

The J gene is TRBJ1-2, the V gene TRBV6-2 or TRBV6-3, with TRBD1 identical over 8 bases. Germline CDR1 MNHEY, CDR2 SVGEGT. V was pared by 2 bases and J by 4 bases, with 9 bases of the junction left unmatched. The CDR3 covers 16 residues. DNA of the CDR3: TGTGCCAGCAGTTACCGCGGGACAGGATCCCGCTATGGCTACACCTTC. This sequence encodes CASSYRGTGSRYGYTF.

This clone appeared a few times. The V and J genes are TRBV5-8 and TRBJ2-7; a possible D gene is TRBD1 (5 bases). The CDR3 spans 15 residues. The germline gives CDR1 SGHTS, CDR2 YDEGEE. V was clipped by 1 base and J by 0 bases, with 11 bases between them. CDR3 residues: CASSLINRPSYEQYF. CDR3 bases: TGTGCCAGCAGCTTGATCAACAGGCCCTCCTACGAGCAGTACTTC.